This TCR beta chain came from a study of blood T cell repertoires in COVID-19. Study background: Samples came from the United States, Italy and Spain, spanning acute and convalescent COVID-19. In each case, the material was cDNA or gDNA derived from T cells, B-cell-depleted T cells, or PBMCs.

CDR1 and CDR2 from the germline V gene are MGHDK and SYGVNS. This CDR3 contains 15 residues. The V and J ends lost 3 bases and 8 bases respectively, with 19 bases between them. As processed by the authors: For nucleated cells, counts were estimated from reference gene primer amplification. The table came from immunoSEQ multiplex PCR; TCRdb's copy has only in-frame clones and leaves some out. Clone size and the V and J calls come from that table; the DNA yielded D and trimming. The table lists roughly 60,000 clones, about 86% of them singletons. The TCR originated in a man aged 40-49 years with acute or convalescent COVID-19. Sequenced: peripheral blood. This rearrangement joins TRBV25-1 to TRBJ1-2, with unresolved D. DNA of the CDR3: TGTGCCAGCAGTGACCCGGGGATCCCGATTTCGGGCTACACCTTC. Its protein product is CASSDPGIPISGYTF.